The clone carrying this T cell receptor beta chain has only a few counts. The sample belongs to a study of somatic mutations in cytotoxic T cells in rheumatoid arthritis. V lost 0 bases and J 1 base, leaving 9 bases between the germline ends. The CDR3 spans 14 residues. CDR1 and CDR2 from the germline V gene are GTSNPN and SVGIG (reference sequence). Only in-frame clones appear in the TCRdb table, and some are missing; sequencing was by immunoSEQ multiplex PCR. There are around 19,000 clones in the sample; 65% to 70% occur only once, and roughly 18% lies in the top ten. The source material was CD8+ T cells sorted from blood. This clonotype was sampled from an adult with rheumatoid arthritis. The rearrangement links TRBV30 to TRBJ2-5; D gene uncertain. CDR3 in DNA: TGTGCCTGGAGTGTGGAGTGGATCCAAGAGACCCAGTACTTC. Protein: CAWSVEWIQETQYF.